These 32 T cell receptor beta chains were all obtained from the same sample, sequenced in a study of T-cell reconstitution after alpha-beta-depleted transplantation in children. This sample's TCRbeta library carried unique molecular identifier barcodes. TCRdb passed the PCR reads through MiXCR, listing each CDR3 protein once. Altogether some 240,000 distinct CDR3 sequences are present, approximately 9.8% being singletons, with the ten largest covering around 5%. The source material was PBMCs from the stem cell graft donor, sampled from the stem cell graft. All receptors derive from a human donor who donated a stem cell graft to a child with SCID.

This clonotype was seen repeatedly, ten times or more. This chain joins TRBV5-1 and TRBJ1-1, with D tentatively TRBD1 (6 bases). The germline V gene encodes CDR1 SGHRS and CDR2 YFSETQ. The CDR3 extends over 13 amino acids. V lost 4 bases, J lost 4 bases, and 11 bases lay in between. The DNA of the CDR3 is TGCGCCAGCAGCAACAGGGTAGCCACTGAAGCTTTCTTT. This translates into CASSNRVATEAFF.

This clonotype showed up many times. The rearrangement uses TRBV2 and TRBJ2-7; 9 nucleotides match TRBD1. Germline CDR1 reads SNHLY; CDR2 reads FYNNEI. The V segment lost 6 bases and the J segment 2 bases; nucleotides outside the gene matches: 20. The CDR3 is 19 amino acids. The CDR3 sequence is CASSEEGTFTGGATYEQYF. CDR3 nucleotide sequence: TGTGCCAGCAGCGAGGAAGGTACCTTTACAGGGGGCGCCACCTACGAGCAGTACTTC.

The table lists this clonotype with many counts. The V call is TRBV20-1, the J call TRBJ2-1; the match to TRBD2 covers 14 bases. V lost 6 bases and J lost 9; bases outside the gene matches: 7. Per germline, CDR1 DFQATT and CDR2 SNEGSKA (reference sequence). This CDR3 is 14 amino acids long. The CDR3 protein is CSATTSGGASEQFF. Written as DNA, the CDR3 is TGCAGTGCGACGACTAGCGGGGGGGCAAGTGAGCAGTTCTTC.

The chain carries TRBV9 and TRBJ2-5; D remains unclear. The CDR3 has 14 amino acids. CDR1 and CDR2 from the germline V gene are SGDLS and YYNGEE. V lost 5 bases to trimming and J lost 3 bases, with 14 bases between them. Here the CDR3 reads CASSFTPAEETQYF. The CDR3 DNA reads TGTGCCAGCAGTTTTACCCCGGCGGAAGAGACCCAGTACTTC. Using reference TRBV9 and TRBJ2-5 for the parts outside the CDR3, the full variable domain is DSGVTQTPKHLITATGQRVTLRCSPRSGDLSVYWYQQSLDQGLQFLIQYYNGEERAKGNILERFSAQQFPDLHSELNLSSLELGDSALYFCASSFTPAEETQYFGPGTRLLVL.

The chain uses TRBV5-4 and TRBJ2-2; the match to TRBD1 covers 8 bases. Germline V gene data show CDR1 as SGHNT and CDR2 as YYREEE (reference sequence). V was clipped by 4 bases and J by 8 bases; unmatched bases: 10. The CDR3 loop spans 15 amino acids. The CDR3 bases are TGTGCCAGCAGCACCTCAGGGGGCGCAACGGGGGAGCTGTTTTTT. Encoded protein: CASSTSGGATGELFF.

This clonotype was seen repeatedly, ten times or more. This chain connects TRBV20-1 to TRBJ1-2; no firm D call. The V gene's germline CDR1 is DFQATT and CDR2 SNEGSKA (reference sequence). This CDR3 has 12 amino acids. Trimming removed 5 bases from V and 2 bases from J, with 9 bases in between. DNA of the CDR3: TGCAGTGCTGGGGAAGACAACTATGGCTACACCTTC. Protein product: CSAGEDNYGYTF.

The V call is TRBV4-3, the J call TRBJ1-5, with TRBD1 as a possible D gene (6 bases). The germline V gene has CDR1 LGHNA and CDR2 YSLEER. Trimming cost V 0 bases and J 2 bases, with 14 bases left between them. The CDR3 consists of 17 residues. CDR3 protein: CASSQDLGGIGNQPQHF. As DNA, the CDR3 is TGCGCCAGCAGCCAAGATCTGGGGGGCATCGGCAATCAGCCCCAGCATTTT.

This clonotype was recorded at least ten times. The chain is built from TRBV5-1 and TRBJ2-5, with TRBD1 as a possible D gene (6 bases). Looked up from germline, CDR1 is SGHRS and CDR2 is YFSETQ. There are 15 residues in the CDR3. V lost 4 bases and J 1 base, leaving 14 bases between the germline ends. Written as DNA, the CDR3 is TGCGCCAGCAGCCGATCCGGGACACCCCAAGAGACCCAGTACTTC. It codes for CASSRSGTPQETQYF.

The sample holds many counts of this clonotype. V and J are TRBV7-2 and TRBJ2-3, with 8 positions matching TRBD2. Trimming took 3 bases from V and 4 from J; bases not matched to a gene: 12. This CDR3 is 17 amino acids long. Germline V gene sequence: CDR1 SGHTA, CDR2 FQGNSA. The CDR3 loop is CASSLGGGFIVSDTQYF. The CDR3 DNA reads TGTGCCAGCAGCTTGGGCGGGGGGTTTATTGTGTCAGATACGCAGTATTTT.

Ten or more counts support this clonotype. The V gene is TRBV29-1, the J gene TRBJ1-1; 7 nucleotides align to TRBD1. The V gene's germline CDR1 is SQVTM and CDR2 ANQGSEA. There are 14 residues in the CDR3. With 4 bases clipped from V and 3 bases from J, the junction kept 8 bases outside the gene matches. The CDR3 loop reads CSVGGQMGDTEAFF. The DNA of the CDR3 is TGCAGCGTTGGGGGACAGATGGGCGACACTGAAGCTTTCTTT.

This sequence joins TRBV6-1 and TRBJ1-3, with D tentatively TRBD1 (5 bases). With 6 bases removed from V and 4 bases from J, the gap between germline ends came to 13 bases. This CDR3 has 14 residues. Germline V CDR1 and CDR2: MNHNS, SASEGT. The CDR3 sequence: CASRPPGRGNTIYF. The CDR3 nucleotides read TGTGCCAGCAGACCGCCAGGGCGAGGAAACACCATATATTTT.

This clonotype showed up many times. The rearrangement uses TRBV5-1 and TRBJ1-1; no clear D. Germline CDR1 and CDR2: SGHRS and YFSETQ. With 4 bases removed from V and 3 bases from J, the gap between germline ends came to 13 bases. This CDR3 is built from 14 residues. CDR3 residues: CASSPLGEYTEAFF. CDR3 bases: TGCGCCAGCAGCCCCCTCGGCGAATACACTGAAGCTTTCTTT.

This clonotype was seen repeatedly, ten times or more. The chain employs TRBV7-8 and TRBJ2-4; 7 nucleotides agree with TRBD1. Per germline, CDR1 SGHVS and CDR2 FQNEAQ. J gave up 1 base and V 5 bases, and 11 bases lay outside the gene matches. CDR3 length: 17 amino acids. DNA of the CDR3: TGTGCCAGCAGCCCTCCCTGGGCACAGGGGGCCAAAAACATTCAGTACTTC. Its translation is CASSPPWAQGAKNIQYF. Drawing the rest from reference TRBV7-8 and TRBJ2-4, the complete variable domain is GAGVSQSPRYKVAKRGQDVALRCDPISGHVSLFWYQQALGQGPEFLTYFQNEAQLDKSGLPSDRFFAERPEGSVSTLKIQRTQQEDSAVYLCASSPPWAQGAKNIQYFGAGTRLSVL.

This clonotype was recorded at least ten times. This CDR3 reads CASSQDPPPDNGELFF. CDR3 nucleotides: TGTGCCAGCAGCCAAGATCCCCCCCCCGATAACGGGGAGCTGTTTTTT. This chain connects TRBV4-2 to TRBJ2-2; D gene uncertain. V was clipped by 0 bases and J by 7 bases, with 15 bases between them. This CDR3 is built from 16 residues. CDR1 and CDR2 (germline): LGHNA, YNFKEQ.

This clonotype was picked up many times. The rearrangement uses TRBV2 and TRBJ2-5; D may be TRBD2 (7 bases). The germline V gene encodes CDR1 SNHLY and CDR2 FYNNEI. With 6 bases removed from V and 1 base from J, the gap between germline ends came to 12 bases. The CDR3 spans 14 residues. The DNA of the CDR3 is TGTGCCAGCAGGGGGGGAGGGGGCCAAGAGACCCAGTACTTC. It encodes CASRGGGGQETQYF.

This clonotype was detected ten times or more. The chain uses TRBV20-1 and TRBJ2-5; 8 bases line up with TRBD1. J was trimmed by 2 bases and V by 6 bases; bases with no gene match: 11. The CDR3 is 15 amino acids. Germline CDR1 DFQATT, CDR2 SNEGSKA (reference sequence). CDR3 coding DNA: TGCAGTGCCACCAAACAGGGGGTCAAGCAAGAGACCCAGTACTTC. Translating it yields CSATKQGVKQETQYF.

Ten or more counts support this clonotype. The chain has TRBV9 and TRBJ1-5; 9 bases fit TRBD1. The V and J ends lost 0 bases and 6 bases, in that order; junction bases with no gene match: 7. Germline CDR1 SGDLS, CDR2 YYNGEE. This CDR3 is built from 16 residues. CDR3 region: CASSVGRTGVVQPQHF. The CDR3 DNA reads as TGTGCCAGCAGCGTAGGTAGGACAGGGGTCGTTCAGCCCCAGCATTTT.

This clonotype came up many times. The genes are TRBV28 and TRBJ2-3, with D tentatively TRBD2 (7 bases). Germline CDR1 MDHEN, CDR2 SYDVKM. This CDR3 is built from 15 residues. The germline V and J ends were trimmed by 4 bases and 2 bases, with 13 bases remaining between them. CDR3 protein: CASSSARGATDTQYF. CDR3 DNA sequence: TGTGCCAGCAGTTCAGCCCGGGGGGCCACAGATACGCAGTATTTT.

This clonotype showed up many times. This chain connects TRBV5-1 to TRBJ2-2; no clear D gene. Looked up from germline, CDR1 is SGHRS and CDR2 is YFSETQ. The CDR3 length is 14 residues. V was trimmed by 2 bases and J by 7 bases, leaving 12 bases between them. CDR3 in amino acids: CASSFQTFGGELFF. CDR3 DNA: TGCGCCAGCAGCTTCCAGACCTTTGGCGGGGAGCTGTTTTTT.

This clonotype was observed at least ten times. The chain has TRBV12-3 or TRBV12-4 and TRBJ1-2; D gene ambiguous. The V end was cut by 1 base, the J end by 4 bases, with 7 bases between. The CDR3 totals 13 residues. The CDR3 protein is CASSLGAGYGYTF. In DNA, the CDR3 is TGTGCCAGCAGTTTAGGTGCAGGCTATGGCTACACCTTC.

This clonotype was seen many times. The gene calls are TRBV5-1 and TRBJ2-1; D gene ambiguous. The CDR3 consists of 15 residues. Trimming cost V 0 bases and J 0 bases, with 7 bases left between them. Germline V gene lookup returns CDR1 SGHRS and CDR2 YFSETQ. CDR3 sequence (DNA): TGCGCCAGCAGCTTGGTTGCGAGCTCCTACAATGAGCAGTTCTTC. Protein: CASSLVASSYNEQFF.

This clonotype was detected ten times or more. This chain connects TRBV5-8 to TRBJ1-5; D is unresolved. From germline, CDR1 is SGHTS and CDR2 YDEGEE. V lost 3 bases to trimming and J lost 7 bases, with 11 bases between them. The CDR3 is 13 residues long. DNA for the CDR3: TGTGCCAGCAGCTCAAACAGACGGCAGCCCCAGCATTTT. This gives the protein CASSSNRRQPQHF.

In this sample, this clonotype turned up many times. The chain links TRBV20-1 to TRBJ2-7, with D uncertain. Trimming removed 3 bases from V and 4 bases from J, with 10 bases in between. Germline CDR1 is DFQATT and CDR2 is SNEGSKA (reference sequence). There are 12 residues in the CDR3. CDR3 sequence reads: CSARRIGYEQYF. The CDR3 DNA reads TGCAGTGCTAGGCGGATCGGTTACGAGCAGTACTTC.

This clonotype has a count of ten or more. CDR3 nucleotide sequence: TGCGCCAGCAGCCAAGTACCCCCGGCGTGGGGTGAAAAACTGTTTTTT. This encodes CASSQVPPAWGEKLFF. V usage is TRBV4-1 and J usage is TRBJ1-4, with D unresolved. CDR1 and CDR2 (germline): MGHRA, YSYEKL. The CDR3 runs to 16 residues. Trimming removed 1 base at V and 7 bases at J, with 16 bases between.

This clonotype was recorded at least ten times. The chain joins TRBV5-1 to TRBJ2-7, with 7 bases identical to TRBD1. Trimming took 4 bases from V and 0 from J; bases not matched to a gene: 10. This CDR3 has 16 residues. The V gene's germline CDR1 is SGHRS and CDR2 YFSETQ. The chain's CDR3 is CASSVYRDSYSYEQYF. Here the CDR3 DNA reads TGCGCCAGCAGCGTCTACCGGGACAGTTACTCCTACGAGCAGTACTTC.

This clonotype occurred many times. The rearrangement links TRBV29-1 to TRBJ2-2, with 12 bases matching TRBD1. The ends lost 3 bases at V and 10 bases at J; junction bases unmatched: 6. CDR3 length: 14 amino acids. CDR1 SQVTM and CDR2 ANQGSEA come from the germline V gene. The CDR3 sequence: CSVDVGTGGSELFF. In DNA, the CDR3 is TGCAGCGTTGACGTGGGGACAGGGGGCTCGGAGCTGTTTTTT.

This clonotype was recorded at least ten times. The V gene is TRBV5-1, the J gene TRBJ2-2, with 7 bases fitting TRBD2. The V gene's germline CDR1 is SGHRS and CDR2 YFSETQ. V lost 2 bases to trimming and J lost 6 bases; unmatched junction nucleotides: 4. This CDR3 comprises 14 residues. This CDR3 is CASSLSGEAGELFF. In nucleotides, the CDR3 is TGCGCCAGCAGCTTAAGCGGGGAGGCCGGGGAGCTGTTTTTT.

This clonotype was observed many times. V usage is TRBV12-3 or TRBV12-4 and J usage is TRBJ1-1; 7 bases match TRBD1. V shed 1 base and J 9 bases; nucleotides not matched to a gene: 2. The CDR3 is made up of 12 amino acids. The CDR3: CASSLGQGKAFF. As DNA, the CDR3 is TGTGCCAGCAGTTTAGGACAGGGCAAAGCTTTCTTT.

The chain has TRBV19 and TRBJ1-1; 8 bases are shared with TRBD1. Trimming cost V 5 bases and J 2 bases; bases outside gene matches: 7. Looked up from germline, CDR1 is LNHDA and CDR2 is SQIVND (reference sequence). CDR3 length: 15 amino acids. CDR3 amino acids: CASSALGQGNTEAFF. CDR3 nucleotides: TGTGCCAGTAGTGCCCTCGGACAGGGTAACACTGAAGCTTTCTTT.

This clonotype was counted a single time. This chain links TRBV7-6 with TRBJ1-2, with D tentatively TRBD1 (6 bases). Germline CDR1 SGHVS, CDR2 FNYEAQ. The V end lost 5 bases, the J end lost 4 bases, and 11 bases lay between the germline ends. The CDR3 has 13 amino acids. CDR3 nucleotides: TGTGCCAGCAGCCAGGGGCATACCTATGGCTACACCTTC. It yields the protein CASSQGHTYGYTF. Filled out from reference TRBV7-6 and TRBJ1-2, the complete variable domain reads GAGVSQSPRYKVTKRGQDVALRCDPISGHVSLYWYRQALGQGPEFLTYFNYEAQQDKSGLPNDRFSAERPEGSISTLTIQRTEQRDSAMYRCASSQGHTYGYTFGSGTRLTVV.

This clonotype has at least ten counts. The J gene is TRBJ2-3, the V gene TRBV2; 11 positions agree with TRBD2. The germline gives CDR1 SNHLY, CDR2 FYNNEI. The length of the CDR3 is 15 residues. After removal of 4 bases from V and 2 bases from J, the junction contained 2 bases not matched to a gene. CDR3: CASSAGLAATDTQYF. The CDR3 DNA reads TGTGCCAGCAGTGCGGGACTAGCGGCCACAGATACGCAGTATTTT.

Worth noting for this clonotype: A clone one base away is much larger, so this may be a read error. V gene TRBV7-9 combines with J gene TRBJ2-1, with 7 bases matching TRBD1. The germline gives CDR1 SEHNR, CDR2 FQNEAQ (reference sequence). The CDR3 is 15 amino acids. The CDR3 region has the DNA TGTGCCAGCAGCCGACCGGGACAGACTTACAATGAGCATTTCTTC. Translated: CASSRPGQTYNEHFF.